The clone carrying this TCR beta chain came up a few times. The target antigen is unknown. RNA extraction gave at least 5 micrograms of total RNA per sample. The CDR3 is 14 amino acids. Looked up from germline, CDR1 is DFQATT and CDR2 is SNEGSKA (reference sequence). With V trimmed by 4 bases and J by 2 bases, 7 bases remained unmatched. This entry is derived from a study of blood T cells in healthy people across ages. On the study more broadly: In model experiments, template switching was able to capture about one barcoded beta molecule for every two T cells that were present. General study points: A strong correlation was seen between TCR beta diversity and naive T cell percentage.

A second about 6 to 12 cycle PCR used barcoded and J-beta primers. Every individual sample yielded 3 million or more paired-end reads (each containing CDR3). MiXCR, run by TCRdb on the 5' RACE reads, gives a single entry per CDR3 protein. The sample consists of 1,500,000 or so distinct CDR3 sequences, approximately 39% of them appearing once. The clonotype was recovered from a woman aged 18-30 years in good health. This chain uses TRBV20-1 with TRBJ1-1; 7 bases fit TRBD1. Sequenced sample: blood. CDR3 DNA: TGCAGTGCTATGCGTGACAGGGCCAACACTGAAGCTTTCTTT. It translates to CSAMRDRANTEAFF.